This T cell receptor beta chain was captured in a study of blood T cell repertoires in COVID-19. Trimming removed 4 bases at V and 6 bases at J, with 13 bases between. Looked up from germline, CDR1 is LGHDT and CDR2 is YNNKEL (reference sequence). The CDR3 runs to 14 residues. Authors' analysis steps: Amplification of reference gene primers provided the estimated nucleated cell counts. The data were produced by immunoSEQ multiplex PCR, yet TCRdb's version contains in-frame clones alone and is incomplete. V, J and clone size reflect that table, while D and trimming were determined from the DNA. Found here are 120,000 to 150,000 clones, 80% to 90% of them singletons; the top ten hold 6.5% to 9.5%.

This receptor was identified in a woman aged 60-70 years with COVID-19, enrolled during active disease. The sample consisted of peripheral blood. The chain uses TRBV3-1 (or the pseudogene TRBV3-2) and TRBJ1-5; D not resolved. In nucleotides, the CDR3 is TGTGCCAGCAGCCTCGGCCAAGGCGGTCAGCCCCAGCATTTT. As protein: CASSLGQGGQPQHF.